This TCR beta chain emerged from a study of T cell responses to AZD1222 COVID-19 vaccine. Whole-study results and caveats: The sample set comprised mostly white British donors with more females, and clonal diversity was possibly underestimated. CD4 TCRs covered the whole spike, strongest at regions 160-218 and 743-854. Following two doses of AZD1222, Spike-specific TCR breadth and depth rose.

Per germline, CDR1 SQVTM and CDR2 ANQGSEA. The length of the CDR3 is 13 residues. Trimming cost V 7 bases and J 4 bases; bases outside gene matches: 7. Sequenced by immunoSEQ multiplex PCR; TCRdb stores in-frame clones only, minus some. Among approximately 140,000 clones listed, under 95% were seen once. A word on this clone: What it binds is not known.

The specimen was peripheral blood, collected on day 0 of AZD1222 vaccination. This sequence was found in an adult in good health. This chain links TRBV29-1 with TRBJ2-7; 10 bases are shared with TRBD1. CDR3 in amino acids: CSGSPGQGYEQYF. As DNA, the CDR3 is TGCAGCGGATCCCCGGGACAGGGGTACGAGCAGTACTTC.